The clone carrying this TCR beta chain was found many times. Its antigen is unknown. The CDR3 goes on 3 residues after the read ends, and that part is filled in from the germline J gene. Donors gave 5 to 8 ml heparinized peripheral whole blood. Here immunoSEQ multiplex PCR was the method, and the copy in TCRdb shows in-frame clones only, minus some. The sample has 40,000 to 65,000 clones, none seen only once. The source of the sample is a study of T cell clonality in common variable immunodeficiency. Study-wide findings and caveats: Shared TCRbeta clones were fewer between CVID subjects than controls.

Germline CDR1 and CDR2: DFQATT and SNEGSKA (reference sequence). This CDR3 spans 13 amino acids. The ends lost 3 bases at V and 4 bases at J; junction bases unmatched: 1. What was sequenced was peripheral blood mononuclear cells. The rearrangement links TRBV20-1 to TRBJ1-2; 11 bases match TRBD1. This clonotype originated in a person aged 18-70 years in good health. The CDR3 sequence is CSARGTGGYGYTF. The covered CDR3 bases are TGCAGTGCTAGGGGGACAGGGGGCTATGGC.